The next 20 T cell receptor beta chains were all read from a single sample in a study of blood T cell repertoires in COVID-19. TCRdb keeps only in-frame clones here, not all; method: immunoSEQ multiplex PCR. The sample lists 150,000 to 200,000 clones, 86% seen once, with approximately 4% in the top ten. Material: peripheral blood. The origin of the receptors is a woman aged 65 to 85 with acute or convalescent COVID-19.

The chain couples TRBV10-3 to TRBJ1-6; unclear D gene. The V end was cut by 11 bases, the J end by 10 bases, with 21 bases between. Germline lookup yields CDR1 ENHRY and CDR2 SYGVKD. The CDR3 length is 14 residues. CDR3: CASGIQQNNSPLHF. CDR3 sequence (DNA): TGTGCCTCCGGTATACAGCAGAACAACTCACCCCTCCACTTT.

This chain links TRBV6-2 or TRBV6-3 with TRBJ1-1; 8 bases fit TRBD1. This CDR3 is 14 amino acids long. V was clipped by 5 bases and J by 2 bases; unmatched bases: 4. Germline loops: CDR1 MNHEY, CDR2 SVGEGT. The CDR3 coding sequence is TGTGCCAGCAGTCCGGACAGGGCCAACACTGAAGCTTTCTTT. This encodes CASSPDRANTEAFF.

The V gene is TRBV5-1, the J gene TRBJ1-6; 8 bases are shared with TRBD1. V trimming: 3 bases; J trimming: 9 bases; junction bases outside the gene matches: 8. Germline V gene sequence: CDR1 SGHRS, CDR2 YFSETQ. The CDR3 has 15 residues. CDR3 loop: CASSSGQALRSPLHF. The CDR3 DNA reads as TGCGCCAGCAGCTCGGGACAGGCCCTTCGTTCACCCCTCCACTTT.

The V gene is TRBV30, the J gene TRBJ2-2, with a tentative D call TRBD2 (6 bases). Germline assignment: CDR1 GTSNPN and CDR2 SVGIG (reference sequence). The CDR3 sequence is 16 residues long. Trimming took 3 bases from V and 3 from J, leaving 17 bases between them. CDR3 bases: TGTGCCTGGAGAGACATTAGCGGTAAATACACCGGGGAGCTGTTTTTT. It translates to CAWRDISGKYTGELFF.

This chain joins TRBV4-2 and TRBJ1-5; TRBD1 aligns across 7 bases. Losses at the gene ends were 1 base for V and 7 bases for J; bases not matched to a gene: 4. The CDR3 length is 14 residues. Germline CDR1 LGHNA, CDR2 YNFKEQ. The CDR3 DNA reads TGTGCCAGCAGCCAAGCAGGGGGAAACCAGCCCCAGCATTTT. It yields the protein CASSQAGGNQPQHF.

J is TRBJ2-3 and V is TRBV24-1, with TRBD2 identical over 9 bases. Germline CDR1 KGHDR, CDR2 SFDVKD. CDR3 length: 17 amino acids. J lost 2 bases, V lost 1 base, and 6 bases had no gene match. The CDR3 spells CATSDFGIAGATDTQYF. The CDR3 DNA reads TGTGCCACCAGTGATTTTGGGATAGCGGGAGCCACAGATACGCAGTATTTT.

This chain uses TRBV6-5 with TRBJ1-6; possibly TRBD1 for D (6 bases). This CDR3 has 13 amino acids. The V and J ends lost 5 bases and 5 bases respectively, with 7 bases between them. Germline V gene data show CDR1 as MNHEY and CDR2 as SVGAGI. The CDR3: CASSNRDNSPLHF. Written as DNA, the CDR3 is TGTGCCAGCAGTAACAGGGATAATTCACCCCTCCACTTT.

The gene calls are TRBV7-9 and TRBJ1-4; no clear D gene. The ends were cut back, 5 bases at V and 4 bases at J, with 8 bases in the middle. Germline V gene data show CDR1 as SEHNR and CDR2 as FQNEAQ (reference sequence). The CDR3 spans 13 residues. The CDR3 DNA is TGTGCCAGCAGCCCCCCGGTTAATGAAAAACTGTTTTTT. It encodes CASSPPVNEKLFF.

The chain couples TRBV10-3 to TRBJ2-1; D might be TRBD2 (5 bases). The CDR3 length is 15 residues. Looked up from germline, CDR1 is ENHRY and CDR2 is SYGVKD. With 4 bases removed from V and 0 bases from J, the gap between germline ends came to 10 bases. The CDR3 spells CAISAGKSSYNEQFF. The CDR3 bases are TGTGCCATCAGTGCGGGGAAGAGCTCCTACAATGAGCAGTTCTTC.

The chain has TRBV4-2 and TRBJ1-4; TRBD1 is a possible D gene (5 bases). V lost 4 bases to trimming and J lost 8 bases, with 20 bases between them. The CDR3 length is 16 residues. Germline assignment: CDR1 LGHNA and CDR2 YNFKEQ. The CDR3 nucleotides are TGTGCCAGCAGCCCGAGCCACAGGCAGGATCGCGAAAAACTGTTTTTT. Protein sequence: CASSPSHRQDREKLFF.

The chain is built from TRBV5-1 and TRBJ2-1; 11 nucleotides agree with TRBD2. The CDR3 length is 17 residues. The germline CDR1 and CDR2 sequences are SGHRS and YFSETQ. V lost 0 bases and J lost 0; bases outside the gene matches: 2. CDR3 in DNA: TGCGCCAGCAGCTTGGGTACTAGCGGGAGCTCCTACAATGAGCAGTTCTTC. It codes for CASSLGTSGSSYNEQFF. Complete variable domain (other parts from reference TRBV5-1 and TRBJ2-1): KAGVTQTPRYLIKTRGQQVTLSCSPISGHRSVSWYQQTPGQGLQFLFEYFSETQRNKGNFPGRFSGRQFSNSRSEMNVSTLELGDSALYLCASSLGTSGSSYNEQFFGPGTRLTVL.

In DNA, the CDR3 is TGTGCCATCAGTGCTCCAAACTTAGAGACCCAGTACTTC. As protein: CAISAPNLETQYF. This rearrangement joins TRBV10-3 to TRBJ2-5; D is uncertain. The CDR3 runs to 13 residues. Germline V gene sequence: CDR1 ENHRY, CDR2 SYGVKD. V lost 4 bases and J lost 4, with 10 bases in between.

CDR3 bases: TGTGCCAGCAGTTATGATCGGGTCGGACTAGCGGGAATCAATGAGCAGTTCTTC. It encodes CASSYDRVGLAGINEQFF. The rearrangement joins TRBV6-2 or TRBV6-3 to TRBJ2-1; TRBD2 agrees at 12 bases. This CDR3 is 18 amino acids long. V gave up 3 bases and J gave up 6 bases; unmatched junction bases: 12. CDR1 is MNHEY, CDR2 SVGEGT, per germline.

The V and J genes are TRBV2 and TRBJ2-3; D remains ambiguous. Germline CDR1 is SNHLY and CDR2 is FYNNEI. CDR3 length: 13 residues. Trimming stripped 3 bases from V and 1 base from J, with 5 bases between. CDR3 loop: CASSDSGTDTQYF. CDR3 DNA: TGTGCCAGCAGTGACTCGGGCACAGATACGCAGTATTTT.

The V call is TRBV10-3, the J call TRBJ2-5; 9 bases align to TRBD2. CDR1 ENHRY and CDR2 SYGVKD come from the germline V gene. CDR3 length equals 15 residues. Trimming removed 3 bases from V and 1 base from J; junction bases left unmatched: 3. DNA for the CDR3: TGTGCCATCAGTGACGCAGCGGGAGGCCAAGAGACCCAGTACTTC. Translated: CAISDAAGGQETQYF.

The J gene is TRBJ2-2, the V gene TRBV3-1 (or the pseudogene TRBV3-2), with 13 positions matching TRBD2. In germline, CDR1 is LGHDT, CDR2 YNNKEL (reference sequence). This CDR3 region has 16 residues. Unmatched junction bases numbered 5, after V lost 6 bases and J lost 4 bases. The CDR3 loop reads CASRRLAGGGTGELFF. The CDR3 DNA reads TGTGCCAGCAGACGACTAGCGGGGGGCGGCACCGGGGAGCTGTTTTTT.

The gene calls are TRBV2 and TRBJ1-5; the match to TRBD1 covers 7 bases. Germline V gene lookup returns CDR1 SNHLY and CDR2 FYNNEI. The CDR3 is 15 amino acids. Trimming cost V 6 bases and J 2 bases; bases outside gene matches: 7. CDR3: CASRDPGGGNQPQHF. The DNA for the CDR3 is TGTGCCAGCAGAGACCCAGGGGGTGGCAATCAGCCCCAGCATTTT. The whole variable domain, filled in from reference TRBV2 and TRBJ1-5, reads EPEVTQTPSHQVTQMGQEVILRCVPISNHLYFYWYRQILGQKVEFLVSFYNNEISEKSEIFDDQFSVERPDGSNFTLKIRSTKLEDSAMYFCASRDPGGGNQPQHFGDGTRLSIL.

In this sample, this clone turned up a few times. The chain links TRBV4-3 to TRBJ1-2, with 7 positions matching TRBD1. The germline CDR1 and CDR2 sequences are LGHNA and YSLEER. CDR3 length: 13 amino acids. Trimming took 1 base from V and 4 from J; bases not matched to a gene: 0. CDR3 coding DNA: TGCGCCAGCAGCCAAGGGACAGGCTATGGCTACACCTTC. Encoded protein: CASSQGTGYGYTF.

The chain employs TRBV2 and TRBJ1-3; D perhaps matches TRBD1 (5 bases). The germline CDR1 and CDR2 sequences are SNHLY and FYNNEI. This CDR3 region has 16 residues. V gave up 8 bases and J gave up 2 bases, with 19 bases separating them. The CDR3 is CASVVTGGPAGNTIYF. As DNA, the CDR3 is TGTGCCAGCGTAGTAACAGGCGGACCGGCTGGAAACACCATATATTTT.

V is TRBV10-3 and J is TRBJ2-1; 9 bases align to TRBD1. The V gene end was trimmed by 7 bases and the J gene end by 8 bases; junction bases not matched to a gene: 15. This CDR3 is built from 16 residues. Germline V gene sequence: CDR1 ENHRY, CDR2 SYGVKD. This CDR3 is CAITNPGTGLQDEQFF. CDR3 nucleotides: TGTGCCATCACCAACCCCGGGACAGGGTTGCAGGATGAGCAGTTCTTC.